This T cell receptor (beta chain) was sequenced during a study of human T cells and chemical hapten exposure. About the study: Donors were sensitized with 2% DPC on the upper inner arm.

Time point given: patch test 2, 6 weeks after DPC sensitization. Described treatment: therapeutic diphenylcyclopropenone sensitization with weekly scalp DPC. Points on this clonotype: Its target is unknown.

Study-level points and caveats: With regard to DPC sensitization, TCRs above 1 in 1000 frequency did not change.

Germline-derived CDR1 and CDR2 are DFQATT and SNEGSKA (reference sequence). The germline V and J ends were trimmed by 0 bases and 5 bases, with 8 bases remaining between them. This CDR3 has 13 amino acids. TCRdb independently ran MiXCR on the RACE reads; one entry per CDR3 protein. The sample includes 110,000 to 150,000 distinct CDR3 sequences, roughly 12% of them seen just once. This specimen was whole blood, taken in connection with sensitization to the hapten diphenylcyclopropenone (DPC). The sequence was obtained from a woman in her fifties or sixties with alopecia areata. Some clones in this sample may be carry-over from other donors' samples. V gene TRBV20-1 combines with J gene TRBJ2-1; D remains ambiguous. In nucleotides, the CDR3 is TGCAGTGCTAGAGATCTCACTGACAATGAGCAGTTCTTC. Amino acids: CSARDLTDNEQFF.